Listed below are T cell receptor beta chains from one sample, sequenced in a study of T cells in localized non-small cell lung cancer. Sequenced by immunoSEQ multiplex PCR; TCRdb stores in-frame clones only, minus some. The sample gives tens of thousands of clones, about nine tenths of which show up once; 4.5% to 6% is in the top ten. Sequences were derived from peripheral blood mononuclear cells, sampled before any cancer treatment. These receptors were obtained from a male donor older than 55 with stage II lung adenocarcinoma. Each CDR3 is given with its conserved first and last residue. The size field is filled for only some rows; it gives once, few, many or a size class.

abundance: once; v_gene: TRBV5-1; CDR3aa: CASSLGHASTDTQYF
abundance: once; v_gene: TRBV7-9; CDR3aa: CASSHSGTRSTDTQYF
abundance: NA; v_gene: TRBV10-1; CDR3aa: CASSEGWETGQETQYF
abundance: NA; v_gene: TRBV2; CDR3aa: CASSQTRQGGEQYF
abundance: NA; v_gene: TRBV2; CDR3aa: CASSWDRGEYEQYF
abundance: NA; v_gene: TRBV18; CDR3aa: CASSNPRDQSRANVLTF
abundance: NA; v_gene: TRBV18; CDR3aa: CASSPGSDQPQHF
abundance: NA; v_gene: TRBV5-1; CDR3aa: CASRLLGQGSYEQYF
abundance: NA; v_gene: TRBV15; CDR3aa: CATSRDLGTEGDTGELFF
abundance: NA; v_gene: TRBV27; CDR3aa: CASRTSGNYNEQFF
abundance: NA; v_gene: TRBV29-1; CDR3aa: CSVESSRGAIYEQYF
abundance: NA; v_gene: TRBV30; CDR3aa: CAWSRKTYRTPNYGYTF
abundance: NA; v_gene: TRBV2; CDR3aa: CASSVEWVSNQPQHF
abundance: NA; v_gene: TRBV7-2; CDR3aa: CASRRHREKNTEAFF